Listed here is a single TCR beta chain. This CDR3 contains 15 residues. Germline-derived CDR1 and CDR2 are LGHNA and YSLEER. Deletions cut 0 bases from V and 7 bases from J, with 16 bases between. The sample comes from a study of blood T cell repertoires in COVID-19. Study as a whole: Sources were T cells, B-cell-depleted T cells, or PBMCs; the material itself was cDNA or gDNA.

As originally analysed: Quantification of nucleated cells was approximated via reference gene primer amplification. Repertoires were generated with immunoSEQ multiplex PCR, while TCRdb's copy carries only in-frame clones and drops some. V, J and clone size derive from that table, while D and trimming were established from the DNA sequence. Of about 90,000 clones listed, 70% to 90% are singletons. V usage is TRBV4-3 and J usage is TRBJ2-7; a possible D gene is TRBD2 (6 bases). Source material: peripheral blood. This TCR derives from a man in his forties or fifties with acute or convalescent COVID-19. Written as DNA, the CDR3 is TGCGCCAGCAGCCAAGAGGACGGGACTTTCCGGGAGCAGTACTTC. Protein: CASSQEDGTFREQYF.